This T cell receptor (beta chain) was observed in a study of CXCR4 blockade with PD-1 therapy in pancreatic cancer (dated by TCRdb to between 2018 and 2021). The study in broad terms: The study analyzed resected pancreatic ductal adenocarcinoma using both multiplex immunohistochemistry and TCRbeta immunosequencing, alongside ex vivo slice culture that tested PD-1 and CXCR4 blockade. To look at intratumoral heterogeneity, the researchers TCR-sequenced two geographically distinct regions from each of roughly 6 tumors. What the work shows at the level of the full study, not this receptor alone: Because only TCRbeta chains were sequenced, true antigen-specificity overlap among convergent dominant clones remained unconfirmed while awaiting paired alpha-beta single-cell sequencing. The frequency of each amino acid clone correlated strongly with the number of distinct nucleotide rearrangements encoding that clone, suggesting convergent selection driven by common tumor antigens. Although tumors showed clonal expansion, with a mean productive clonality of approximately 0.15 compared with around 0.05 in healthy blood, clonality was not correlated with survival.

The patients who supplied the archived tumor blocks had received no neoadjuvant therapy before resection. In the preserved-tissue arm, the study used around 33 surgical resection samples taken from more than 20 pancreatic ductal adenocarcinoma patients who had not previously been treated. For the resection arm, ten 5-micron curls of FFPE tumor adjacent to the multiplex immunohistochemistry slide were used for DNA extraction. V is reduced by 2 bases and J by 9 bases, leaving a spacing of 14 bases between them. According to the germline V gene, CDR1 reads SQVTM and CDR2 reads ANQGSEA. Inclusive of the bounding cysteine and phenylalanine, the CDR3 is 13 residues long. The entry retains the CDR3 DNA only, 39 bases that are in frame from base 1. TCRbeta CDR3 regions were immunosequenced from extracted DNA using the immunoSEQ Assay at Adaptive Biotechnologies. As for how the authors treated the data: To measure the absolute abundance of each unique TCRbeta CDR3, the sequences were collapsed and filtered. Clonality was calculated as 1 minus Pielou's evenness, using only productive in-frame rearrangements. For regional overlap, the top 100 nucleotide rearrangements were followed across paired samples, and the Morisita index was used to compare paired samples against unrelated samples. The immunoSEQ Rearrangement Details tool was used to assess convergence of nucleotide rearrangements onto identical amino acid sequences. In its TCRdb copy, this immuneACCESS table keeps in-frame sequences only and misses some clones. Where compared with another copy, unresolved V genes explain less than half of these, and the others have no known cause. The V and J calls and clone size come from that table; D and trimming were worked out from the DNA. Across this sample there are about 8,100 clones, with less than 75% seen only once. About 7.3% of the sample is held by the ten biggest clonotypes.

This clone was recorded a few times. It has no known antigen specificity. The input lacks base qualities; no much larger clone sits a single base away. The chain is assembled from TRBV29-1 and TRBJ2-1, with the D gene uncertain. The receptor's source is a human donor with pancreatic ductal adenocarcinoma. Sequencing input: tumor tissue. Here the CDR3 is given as CSVEPQSGGEQFF. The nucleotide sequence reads TGCAGCGTTGAACCTCAGAGTGGCGGTGAGCAGTTCTTC.